These 18 T cell receptor beta chains were sequenced from one sample in a study of Ad26.COV2.S vaccination and SARS-CoV-2 variants. Regarding treatment: 15 to 20 received Ad26.COV2.S at low or high dose, single or two shots; roughly 5 received placebo; per-sample allocation not given. The investigators took samples on day 63 after the first vaccine or placebo injection. Clones were read by immunoSEQ multiplex PCR, and TCRdb kept only the in-frame ones, dropping some. The data contain hundreds of thousands of clones, roughly 87% of them seen just once; the ten biggest clones take up approximately 3.6%. Sequencing was performed on peripheral blood, taken in a trial of Ad26.COV2.S vaccine versus placebo. All receptors come from a person aged 18-65 years who received the Ad26.COV2.S COVID-19 vaccine or a placebo.

This sequence joins TRBV4-3 and TRBJ2-2; D ambiguous. Germline loops: CDR1 LGHNA, CDR2 YSLEER. V lost 4 bases and J 0 bases, leaving 12 bases between the germline ends. The CDR3 consists of 16 residues. For the CDR3, the DNA is TGCGCCAGCAGCCCCTCGACAAGAACGAACACCGGGGAGCTGTTTTTT. Residues: CASSPSTRTNTGELFF.

The chain has TRBV2 and TRBJ1-2; no firm D call. Looked up from germline, CDR1 is SNHLY and CDR2 is FYNNEI. Between the trimmed V and J ends, which lost 8 bases and 6 bases, there was a span of 4 bases. This CDR3 comprises 9 residues. CDR3 bases: TGTGCCAGCGAGGATGGCTACACCTTC. Encoded protein: CASEDGYTF. Based on the CDR3 plus reference TRBV2 and TRBJ1-2, the full variable domain is EPEVTQTPSHQVTQMGQEVILRCVPISNHLYFYWYRQILGQKVEFLVSFYNNEISEKSEIFDDQFSVERPDGSNFTLKIRSTKLEDSAMYFCASEDGYTFGSGTRLTVV.

The chain recombines TRBV11-2 with TRBJ2-1; a weak D match, TRBD2 (6 bases). The V gene's germline CDR1 is SGHAT and CDR2 FQNNGV. The CDR3 sequence is 13 residues long. V was trimmed by 10 bases and J by 4 bases, leaving 14 bases between them. The CDR3, as DNA: TGTGCCACCGGGGGTAGTTTGTACAATGAGCAGTTCTTC. Amino acid sequence: CATGGSLYNEQFF.

This clone was seen ten or more times. The chain recombines TRBV20-1 with TRBJ1-3; no firm D call. Trimming took 3 bases from V and 0 from J, leaving 15 bases between them. This CDR3 is built from 16 residues. Germline assignment: CDR1 DFQATT and CDR2 SNEGSKA (reference sequence). The CDR3 loop reads CSASNRGAFSGNTIYF. The CDR3 DNA reads TGCAGTGCTAGTAACCGCGGAGCCTTCTCTGGAAACACCATATATTTT.

The chain employs TRBV30 and TRBJ1-1, with unresolved D. The CDR3 covers 13 residues. Looked up from germline, CDR1 is GTSNPN and CDR2 is SVGIG (reference sequence). V lost 2 bases to trimming and J lost 4 bases, with 11 bases between them. In DNA form, the CDR3 reads TGTGCCTGGAGTTCGACTTGGGGCACTGAAGCTTTCTTT. It codes for CAWSSTWGTEAFF. Together with reference TRBV30 and TRBJ1-1, the CDR3 gives the full variable domain: SQTIHQWPATLVQPVGSPLSLECTVEGTSNPNLYWYRQAAGRGLQLLFYSVGIGQISSEVPQNLSASRPQDRQFILSSKKLLLSDSGFYLCAWSSTWGTEAFFGQGTRLTVV.

This sequence joins TRBV11-1 and TRBJ2-7; D is ambiguous. Germline-derived CDR1 and CDR2 are SGHAT and FQDESV (reference sequence). V gave up 3 bases and J gave up 0 bases, with 9 bases separating them. There are 14 residues in the CDR3. In DNA, the CDR3 is TGTGCCAGCAGCTTTTCAACGGACTCCTACGAGCAGTACTTC. This gives the protein CASSFSTDSYEQYF.

This chain links TRBV29-1 with TRBJ2-1; 10 nucleotides match TRBD1. The V gene end was trimmed by 6 bases and the J gene end by 1 base; junction bases not matched to a gene: 6. Germline V gene data show CDR1 as SQVTM and CDR2 as ANQGSEA. The CDR3 is made up of 15 amino acids. In DNA, the CDR3 is TGCAGCGTGCGACAGGGGGCGCGGTCCTACAATGAGCAGTTCTTC. This sequence encodes CSVRQGARSYNEQFF.

This rearrangement joins TRBV18 to TRBJ1-1, with D perhaps matching TRBD1 (5 bases). Trimming pared 4 bases from V and 1 base from J, leaving 10 bases between. CDR1 and CDR2 from the germline V gene are KGHSH and LQKENI. The CDR3 totals 14 residues. The CDR3 loop is CASSQSQANTEAFF. CDR3 nucleotides: TGTGCCAGCTCACAGTCACAGGCGAACACTGAAGCTTTCTTT.

The rearrangement joins TRBV2 to TRBJ1-1; 9 bases map to TRBD1. Germline loops: CDR1 SNHLY, CDR2 FYNNEI. After removal of 5 bases from V and 4 bases from J, the junction contained 2 bases not matched to a gene. This CDR3 has 13 amino acids. The CDR3 coding sequence is TGTGCCAGCAGTTTGACAGGGGGCACTGAAGCTTTCTTT. Protein sequence: CASSLTGGTEAFF.

This clone was seen a single time. J is TRBJ1-1 and V is TRBV11-2, with TRBD1 identical over 7 bases. Germline assignment: CDR1 SGHAT and CDR2 FQNNGV. This CDR3 comprises 14 residues. V lost 5 bases and J lost 3; bases outside the gene matches: 6. The CDR3 DNA sequence: TGTGCCAGCAGCCGAACAGGGGAGGACACTGAAGCTTTCTTT. Translating it yields CASSRTGEDTEAFF.

The rearrangement uses TRBV4-3 and TRBJ1-3, with no clear D. Between the trimmed V and J ends, which lost 1 base and 2 bases, there was a span of 18 bases. CDR3 length: 18 residues. Germline V gene lookup returns CDR1 LGHNA and CDR2 YSLEER. Here the CDR3 reads CASSQALPSQLAGNTIYF. The CDR3 bases are TGCGCCAGCAGCCAAGCTCTGCCGTCCCAACTGGCTGGAAACACCATATATTTT.

The chain is built from TRBV27 and TRBJ1-2; 7 nucleotides agree with TRBD1. Germline CDR1 MNHEY, CDR2 SMNVEV (reference sequence). The V gene end was trimmed by 5 bases and the J gene end by 2 bases; junction bases not matched to a gene: 8. This CDR3 contains 15 residues. The CDR3 sequence: CASSPIPTGNYGYTF. In nucleotides, the CDR3 is TGTGCCAGCAGTCCCATCCCGACAGGGAACTATGGCTACACCTTC.

The chain joins TRBV10-3 to TRBJ2-7; D unclear. In germline, CDR1 is ENHRY, CDR2 SYGVKD. Trimming pared 3 bases from V and 5 bases from J, leaving 5 bases between. The CDR3 runs to 11 residues. The CDR3 bases are TGTGCCATCAGTGATGAAGACGAGCAGTACTTC. Translated: CAISDEDEQYF.

V gene TRBV4-1 combines with J gene TRBJ1-5; the D gene is possibly TRBD1 (5 bases). CDR3 length: 15 residues. V was clipped by 0 bases and J by 8 bases, with 14 bases between them. Germline-derived CDR1 and CDR2 are MGHRA and YSYEKL. CDR3 loop: CASSQDLSGIEPQHF. CDR3 coding DNA: TGCGCCAGCAGCCAAGATCTGTCAGGGATTGAGCCCCAGCATTTT.

The V call is TRBV4-3, the J call TRBJ1-3; D is perhaps TRBD1 (5 bases). CDR1 LGHNA and CDR2 YSLEER come from the germline V gene. The CDR3 sequence is 16 residues long. V lost 0 bases and J lost 0, with 9 bases in between. CDR3 region: CASSQDTGDSGNTIYF. The CDR3 DNA follows: TGCGCCAGCAGCCAAGATACGGGGGACTCTGGAAACACCATATATTTT.

This sequence joins TRBV6-5 and TRBJ1-5, with 9 nucleotides matching TRBD1. Germline trimming cut 4 bases from V and 7 bases from J; bases unmatched to any gene: 5. CDR3 length: 14 amino acids. The germline gives CDR1 MNHEY, CDR2 SVGAGI. CDR3 loop: CASSSLTGGQPQHF. The CDR3 region has the DNA TGTGCCAGCAGTTCCCTGACAGGGGGACAGCCCCAGCATTTT.

This chain uses TRBV11-2 with TRBJ1-4, with D perhaps matching TRBD1 (5 bases). Looked up from germline, CDR1 is SGHAT and CDR2 is FQNNGV. Trimming pared 3 bases from V and 5 bases from J, leaving 10 bases between. This CDR3 region has 14 residues. The CDR3 loop is CASSFQGENEKLFF. The DNA of the CDR3 is TGTGCCAGCAGCTTTCAGGGAGAGAATGAAAAACTGTTTTTT.

The chain carries TRBV5-6 and TRBJ2-3; D unclear. This CDR3 comprises 14 residues. The germline gives CDR1 SGHDT, CDR2 YYEEEE. V was shortened by 0 bases and J by 2 bases, with 7 bases between the two germline ends. As DNA, the CDR3 is TGTGCCAGCAGCTTGGAGCAGAACACAGATACGCAGTATTTT. Protein sequence: CASSLEQNTDTQYF.